The 15 T cell receptor beta chains listed next were all sequenced from one sample in a study of shared clonotypes between healthy human individuals. Naive CD8 cells lacked CD45RO and underwent positive selection for CCR7, leaving out terminally differentiated effector memory CD45RA+ cells. Sequencing used immunoSEQ multiplex PCR; TCRdb keeps in-frame clones, though not all of them. In the table there are some 2.1 million clones, 93% of which are singletons. Sequencing was performed on naive CD8+ T cells from PBMCs. These TCRs come from a man aged 18 to 29 in good health. Some clones in this sample may be carry-over from other donors' samples.

The chain has TRBV7-9 and TRBJ2-1; 7 nucleotides line up with TRBD1. The CDR3 extends over 16 amino acids. Unmatched junction bases numbered 11, after V lost 1 base and J lost 8 bases. Germline V gene data show CDR1 as SEHNR and CDR2 as FQNEAQ (reference sequence). CDR3 sequence: CASSLVGGGHQDEQFF. The CDR3 DNA is TGTGCCAGCAGCTTAGTAGGGGGCGGGCACCAGGATGAGCAGTTCTTC.

This rearrangement joins TRBV29-1 to TRBJ2-7, with D tentatively TRBD1 (6 bases). There are 11 residues in the CDR3. V shed 6 bases and J shed 6 bases, with 12 bases lying between them. Germline loops: CDR1 SQVTM, CDR2 ANQGSEA. The DNA for the CDR3 is TGCAGCGTCAGGGGTGGGGGCGAGCAGTACTTC. Translation: CSVRGGGEQYF.

This sequence joins TRBV6-5 and TRBJ1-1, with TRBD1 matching 9 bases. The J segment lost 4 bases and the V segment lost 6 bases, leaving 9 bases of the junction unmatched. Germline values: CDR1 MNHEY, CDR2 SVGAGI. The CDR3 is 15 amino acids. The CDR3 DNA follows: TGTGCCAGCAGCCCTACCCGACAGGGGGGCACTGAAGCTTTCTTT. It translates to CASSPTRQGGTEAFF.

J is TRBJ2-2 and V is TRBV5-1; the D is unclear. Germline CDR1 and CDR2: SGHRS and YFSETQ. Trimming took off 0 bases at V and 5 bases at J, with 8 bases between the two ends. There are 14 residues in the CDR3. CDR3 coding DNA: TGCGCCAGCAGCTTGGCCGGGTCGACCGGGGAGCTGTTTTTT. Translating gives CASSLAGSTGELFF.

A remark on this clone: The same CDR3 can be traced to other DNA sequences in this sample. The chain's CDR3 is CASSIDGESYEQYF. The DNA for the CDR3 is TGTGCCAGTAGTATAGATGGGGAGTCCTACGAGCAGTACTTC. This rearrangement joins TRBV19 to TRBJ2-7; D possibly corresponds to TRBD2 (5 bases). The CDR3 is made up of 14 amino acids. Per germline, CDR1 LNHDA and CDR2 SQIVND (reference sequence). Trimming took 0 bases from V and 1 from J, leaving 7 bases between them. Filled out from reference TRBV19 and TRBJ2-7, the complete variable domain reads DGGITQSPKYLFRKEGQNVTLSCEQNLNHDAMYWYRQDPGQGLRLIYYSQIVNDFQKGDIAEGYSVSREKKESFPLTVTSAQKNPTAFYLCASSIDGESYEQYFGPGTRLTVT.

To note about this clone: Other DNA sequences within the sample encode an identical CDR3. This chain uses TRBV4-1 with TRBJ2-3, with unresolved D. Trimming left V 0 bases short and J 0 bases short, with 4 bases between. Germline V gene data show CDR1 as MGHRA and CDR2 as YSYEKL. CDR3 size: 14 residues. The CDR3 nucleotides read TGCGCCAGCAGCCAAGATCCGAGCACAGATACGCAGTATTTT. Its protein product is CASSQDPSTDTQYF.

This clone was detected only once. The V gene is TRBV27, the J gene TRBJ2-7; TRBD1 or TRBD2 may be the D gene (5 bases each). The germline CDR1 and CDR2 sequences are MNHEY and SMNVEV (reference sequence). This CDR3 comprises 13 residues. The ends were cut back, 2 bases at V and 9 bases at J, with 14 bases in the middle. Here the CDR3 reads CASSLGTAKRQYF. The CDR3 DNA sequence: TGTGCCAGCAGTTTAGGGACCGCAAAAAGGCAGTACTTC.

The J gene is TRBJ2-7, the V gene TRBV5-1; 9 bases are a match to TRBD1. There are 19 residues in the CDR3. Trimming at V came to 4 bases and at J to 0 bases, leaving 17 bases not matched to a gene. CDR1 is SGHRS and CDR2 is YFSETQ in the germline V gene. The CDR3 DNA reads TGCGCCAGCAGCAGAACCACCGGGACAGGGATTTCAAGCTCCTACGAGCAGTACTTC. Encoded protein: CASSRTTGTGISSSYEQYF.

The CDR3 DNA is TGTGCCGGGAGGGACGGTAACGAGCAGTACTTC. Its protein product is CAGRDGNEQYF. The genes are TRBV7-9 and TRBJ2-7, with 7 bases lining up with TRBD2. CDR1 is SEHNR, CDR2 FQNEAQ, per germline (reference sequence). V shed 11 bases, J shed 5 bases, and the junction held 6 bases outside the gene matches. This CDR3 has 11 residues.

The V call is TRBV7-9, the J call TRBJ2-7; the D is unclear. Germline CDR1 SEHNR, CDR2 FQNEAQ (reference sequence). CDR3 size: 14 residues. Between the trimmed V and J ends, which lost 3 bases and 2 bases, there was a span of 11 bases. The CDR3: CASSFASGPYEQYF. The DNA for the CDR3 is TGTGCCAGCAGCTTCGCCAGTGGGCCCTACGAGCAGTACTTC.

This clone was picked up a small number of times. At the DNA level, this CDR3 is encoded by other sequences in the same sample as well. The rearrangement uses TRBV5-6 and TRBJ2-7; possibly TRBD1 for D (6 bases). V lost 1 base and J 0 bases, leaving 8 bases between the germline ends. This CDR3 region has 14 residues. CDR1 and CDR2 from the germline V gene are SGHDT and YYEEEE. In DNA, the CDR3 is TGTGCCAGCAGCTTGACAGGGAGCTCCTACGAGCAGTACTTC. The encoded protein is CASSLTGSSYEQYF.

V usage is TRBV5-1 and J usage is TRBJ2-7; possibly TRBD1 or TRBD2 for D (5 bases each). The length of the CDR3 is 14 residues. Germline-derived CDR1 and CDR2 are SGHRS and YFSETQ. Deletions cut 7 bases from V and 0 bases from J, with 14 bases between. The CDR3 here is CASPRDGDSYEQYF. For the CDR3, the DNA is TGCGCCAGCCCAAGGGACGGTGACTCCTACGAGCAGTACTTC.

The J gene is TRBJ2-5, the V gene TRBV11-3; the D gene is possibly TRBD2 (5 bases). The CDR3 runs to 16 residues. V lost 5 bases, J lost 7 bases, and 23 bases lay in between. Germline V gene data show CDR1 as SGHNT and CDR2 as YENEEA. The CDR3 reads CASSPKSGFGDGTQYF. CDR3 bases: TGTGCCAGCAGCCCGAAATCTGGGTTCGGGGATGGGACCCAGTACTTC.

The chain's CDR3 is CASSLHRMNTEAFF. The CDR3 DNA sequence: TGTGCCAGCAGCCTCCATAGGATGAACACTGAAGCTTTCTTT. The genes are TRBV28 and TRBJ1-1; no clear D gene. Germline CDR1 is MDHEN and CDR2 is SYDVKM. Trimming took off 6 bases at V and 0 bases at J, with 11 bases between the two ends. The CDR3 runs to 14 residues.

In the case of this clone: In the same sample, other DNA sequences code for this CDR3. The rearrangement links TRBV7-3 to TRBJ2-1, with D possibly matching TRBD2 (5 bases). Trimming stripped 5 bases from V and 0 bases from J, with 11 bases between. The CDR3 is 15 residues long. CDR1 SGHTA and CDR2 FQGTGA come from the germline V gene. CDR3 coding DNA: TGTGCCAGCAGCCTAGCTGGTAGCTCCTACAATGAGCAGTTCTTC. It yields the protein CASSLAGSSYNEQFF.